What follows are 4 T cell receptor beta chains derived from one specimen sequenced in a study of cytomegalovirus exposure and HLA in healthy donors. The PCR used 60 Vbeta and 13 Jbeta primers. Here immunoSEQ multiplex PCR was the method, and the copy in TCRdb shows in-frame clones only, minus some. The sample holds more than 85,000 clones, roughly three quarters seen once. The sequenced sample consisted of PBMCs. The receptors stem from a man younger than 40 in good health and CMV-seronegative.

The chain recombines TRBV29-1 with TRBJ2-2, with TRBD1 matching over 9 bases. The CDR3 has 16 residues. From germline, CDR1 is SQVTM and CDR2 ANQGSEA. Trimming removed 4 bases from V and 1 base from J; junction bases left unmatched: 7. The CDR3 protein is CSVGGTGSLNTGELFF. The CDR3 region has the DNA TGCAGCGTTGGGGGGACAGGGAGTTTGAACACCGGGGAGCTGTTTTTT.

V usage is TRBV7-6 and J usage is TRBJ2-1; D gene ambiguous. The CDR3 extends over 14 amino acids. The V gene lost 0 bases and the J gene lost 0 bases, with 3 bases spanning the gap. Germline V lookup: CDR1 SGHVS, CDR2 FNYEAQ. The CDR3 DNA reads TGTGCCAGCAGCTTAGCCCGCTCCTACAATGAGCAGTTCTTC. This translates into CASSLARSYNEQFF.

V and J are TRBV7-3 and TRBJ1-2, with D possibly being TRBD1 (6 bases). The germline V and J ends were trimmed by 5 bases and 4 bases, with 11 bases remaining between them. Germline lookup yields CDR1 SGHTA and CDR2 FQGTGA. This CDR3 comprises 13 residues. The DNA of the CDR3 is TGTGCCAGCAGCCACAGGGAGGGCTATGGCTACACCTTC. This codes for CASSHREGYGYTF.

The chain recombines TRBV27 with TRBJ2-6; 8 bases map to TRBD2. Germline CDR1 MNHEY, CDR2 SMNVEV (reference sequence). V gave up 7 bases and J gave up 4 bases; unmatched junction bases: 12. The CDR3 is 17 amino acids. The CDR3 sequence: CASTRYGGGAGANVLTF. The CDR3 DNA is TGTGCCAGCACCAGATACGGGGGGGGCGCCGGGGCCAACGTCCTGACTTTC. Together with reference TRBV27 and TRBJ2-6, the CDR3 gives the full variable domain: EAQVTQNPRYLITVTGKKLTVTCSQNMNHEYMSWYRQDPGLGLRQIYYSMNVEVTDKGDVPEGYKVSRKEKRNFPLILESPSPNQTSLYFCASTRYGGGAGANVLTFGAGSRLTVL.